Here is one T cell receptor beta chain with its context. This entry belongs to a study of blood T cell repertoires in COVID-19. Study background: Acute-phase and convalescent COVID-19 samples originated in the United States, Italy and Spain.

Source study methods: Amplifying reference gene primers gave estimates of nucleated cell counts. The assay was immunoSEQ multiplex PCR, and TCRdb's table has in-frame clones only and misses some. V and J calls and clone size come straight from that table; D and trimming were deduced from the DNA. This sample carries 170,000 or so clones, approximately 88% of them seen once, and the ten largest clones take roughly 9%. The V gene's germline CDR1 is MNHNY and CDR2 SVGAGI (reference sequence). V gave up 6 bases and J gave up 7 bases; unmatched junction bases: 8. The CDR3 covers 13 residues. Participant-given clinical history determined each cohort assignment.

This sequence originates from a woman aged 18-29 years who had recovered from COVID-19. The sequenced sample was PBMCs or T cells enriched from blood (not recorded which). This chain joins TRBV6-6 and TRBJ2-5; 7 bases align to TRBD1. DNA for the CDR3: TGTGCCAGCAGCTTTGGACAGGCTGGGACCCAGTACTTC. This sequence encodes CASSFGQAGTQYF.